Here is one T cell receptor beta chain with its context. Its antigen is currently not known. No per-base quality is available; no much larger clone lies one base away. This entry is derived from a study of OX40 agonist ivuxolimab in advanced cancers. In the study overall: Ivuxolimab was a fully human IgG2 agonistic monoclonal antibody targeting the costimulatory receptor OX40 (CD134). Intravenous ivuxolimab was administered to patients every 2 weeks at six dose levels: 0.01, 0.1, 0.3, 1.5, 3 and 10 mg/kg. Among the roughly 54 dose-escalation patients, some 20 had hepatocellular carcinoma, 15 or so melanoma, 9 renal cell carcinoma and 9 head and neck cancer. A male proportion of roughly 85% and a mean age of approximately 62 years, ranging from 23 to 79, were recorded for the dose-escalation cohort. Patients were allowed to have had prior anti-PD-1, anti-PD-L1 or anti-CTLA-4 therapy, and about 40% of the dose-escalation patients had been treated with checkpoint inhibitors. Partial responses were achieved by three dose-escalation patients, of whom one had hepatocellular carcinoma and two had cutaneous melanoma. The purpose of peripheral TCRbeta sequencing was to test whether ivuxolimab changed TCR sequence diversity and led to clonal T-cell expansion. The paper covers the monotherapy dose-escalation part of the phase I ivuxolimab trial, which included N of about 51 patients.

CDR1 SGHRS and CDR2 YFSETQ were looked up in the germline V gene. There are 15 amino acids in the CDR3, from cysteine to phenylalanine inclusive. Only the CDR3 DNA is retained, 45 bases long and in frame from the first base. Trimming at the junction amounts to 1 base on V and 0 bases on J, and the germline ends lie 9 bases apart. For sequencing of the TCRbeta CDR3 region, genomic DNA was extracted from the sorted cells. TCRbeta CDR3 regions were sequenced using the immunoSEQ Assay. What TCRdb holds here is the immuneACCESS table cut down to in-frame rearrangements. Part of the clones is not present; checked against another copy, under half of the missing clones reflect an unresolved V gene, and the others are unexplained. For this sample the table gives fewer than 90,000 clones, of which approximately 80% were detected only once. About 1.1% of the sample is held by the ten biggest clonotypes. Overall results and qualifications from the work: After ivuxolimab, CD8+ T cells had more expanded clones than CD4+ T cells on average. Low levels of normalized T-cell clonal expansion were also seen in some nonresponding patients. Clonal expansion of both CD4+ and CD8+ blood T cells was observed from baseline to week 6 at doses 0.1 to 3.0 mg/kg. In partial responders in the 0.1-3.0 mg/kg groups, normalized peripheral clonal expansion was found to be among the lowest, especially among CD8+ T cells. The antigen specificity of the peripheral T cells that underwent clonal expansion was not determined.

Patients with a history of autoimmune disease or receiving systemic immunosuppression were excluded from the trial. Peripheral blood for TCR sequencing was collected from all dose cohorts at baseline, on cycle 4 day 1, and on cycle 7 day 1. The samples were taken from a phase I, first-in-human, multicenter, open-label dose-escalation trial of ivuxolimab. Adults with locally advanced or metastatic head and neck squamous cell, hepatocellular, melanoma or renal cell carcinoma were enrolled in the trial. Before TCR sequencing, CD4+ T cells and CD8+ T cells were sorted from peripheral blood as separate populations.

This receptor was obtained from an adult with an advanced solid tumor such as melanoma, head and neck, liver or kidney cancer. The sequenced sample was CD4+ or CD8+ T cells sorted from blood, obtained in a trial of the OX40 agonist ivuxolimab. Recombination joined TRBV5-1 with TRBJ2-3; the D gene is not confidently resolved. The DNA sequence reads TGCGCCAGCAGCTTGCCGGCAGCTAGCACAGATACGCAGTATTTT. Protein translation: CASSLPAASTDTQYF.